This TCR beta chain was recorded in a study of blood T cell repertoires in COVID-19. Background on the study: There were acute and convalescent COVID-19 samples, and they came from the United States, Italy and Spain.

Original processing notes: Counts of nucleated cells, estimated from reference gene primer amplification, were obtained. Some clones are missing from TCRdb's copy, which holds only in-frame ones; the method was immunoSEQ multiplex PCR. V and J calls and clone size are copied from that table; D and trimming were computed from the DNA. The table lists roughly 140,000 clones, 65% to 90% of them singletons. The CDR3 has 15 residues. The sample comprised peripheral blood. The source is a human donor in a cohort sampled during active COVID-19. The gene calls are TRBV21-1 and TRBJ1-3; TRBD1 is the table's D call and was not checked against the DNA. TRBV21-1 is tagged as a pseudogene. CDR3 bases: TGTGCCAGCAGCCTCGCGGGACAGGGAAGAAACACCATATATTTT. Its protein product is CASSLAGQGRNTIYF.